The rows below give T cell receptor beta chains drawn from one sample of a study of T cells in Graves' hyperthyroidism and ophthalmopathy. TCRdb reanalysed the multiplex PCR reads using MiXCR and keeps one entry per CDR3 protein. The sample contains a few hundred thousand distinct CDR3 sequences, 40% to 55% of which appear only once. Sequenced material: peripheral blood or thyroid tissue (not recorded which). The receptor source for this set is a woman aged 18 to 35 with Graves' hyperthyroidism. CDR3s include the opening cysteine and the closing phenylalanine or tryptophan. D genes are given only for firm matches. Only some rows state a clone size, as once, few, many or a class for expanded clones.

d_gene	v_gene	abundance	j_gene	len	CDR3nt	CDR3aa
NA	TRBV7-2	many	TRBJ2-5	12	TGTGCCAGCAGCCCCCTCCAAGAGACCCAGTACTTC	CASSPLQETQYF
TRBD2	TRBV7-2	few	TRBJ2-3	13	TGTGCCAGCAGCTTAACCCGGGAGGGGGGGGAGTATTTT	CASSLTREGGEYF
NA	TRBV7-8	NA	TRBJ1-1	14	TGTGCCTCAAGTGATCCCCCAGGGAACACTGAAGCTTTCTTT	CASSDPPGNTEAFF
NA	TRBV29-1	NA	TRBJ2-7	14	TGCAGCGTTGCCCCAAGGACGTTTGGGTACGAGCAGTACTTC	CSVAPRTFGYEQYF
NA	TRBV6-1	NA	TRBJ2-2	16	TGTGCCAGCAGTCAAGGACCTAAATGGGGCACCGGGGAGCTGTTTTTT	CASSQGPKWGTGELFF
NA	TRBV4-1	NA	TRBJ2-6	19	TGCGCCAGCAGCCAGGAAAGCGGCAGGGCCTACTCTGGGGCCAACGTCCTGACTTTC	CASSQESGRAYSGANVLTF
TRBD1	TRBV5-8	few	TRBJ2-6	15	TGTGCCAGCAGCGGACAGGCGGGTGGGGCCAACGTCCTGACTTTC	CASSGQAGGANVLTF
NA	TRBV7-9	NA	TRBJ2-5	15	TGTGCCAGCAGTCCCCTGACTTGCGGAGAAGAGACCCAGTACTTC	CASSPLTCGEETQYF
NA	TRBV7-9	NA	TRBJ2-5	13	TGTGCCAGCAACTTTGGAGGGGGGGAGACCCAGTACTTC	CASNFGGGETQYF
TRBD1	TRBV15	few	TRBJ1-4	17	TGTGCCACCAGCAGGACCGGGACAGCAACAACTAATGAAAAACTGTTTTTT	CATSRTGTATTNEKLFF
NA	TRBV20-1	many	TRBJ1-6	10	TGCAGTGCTAGGGATGACAGGTCACACTTT	CSARDDRSHF